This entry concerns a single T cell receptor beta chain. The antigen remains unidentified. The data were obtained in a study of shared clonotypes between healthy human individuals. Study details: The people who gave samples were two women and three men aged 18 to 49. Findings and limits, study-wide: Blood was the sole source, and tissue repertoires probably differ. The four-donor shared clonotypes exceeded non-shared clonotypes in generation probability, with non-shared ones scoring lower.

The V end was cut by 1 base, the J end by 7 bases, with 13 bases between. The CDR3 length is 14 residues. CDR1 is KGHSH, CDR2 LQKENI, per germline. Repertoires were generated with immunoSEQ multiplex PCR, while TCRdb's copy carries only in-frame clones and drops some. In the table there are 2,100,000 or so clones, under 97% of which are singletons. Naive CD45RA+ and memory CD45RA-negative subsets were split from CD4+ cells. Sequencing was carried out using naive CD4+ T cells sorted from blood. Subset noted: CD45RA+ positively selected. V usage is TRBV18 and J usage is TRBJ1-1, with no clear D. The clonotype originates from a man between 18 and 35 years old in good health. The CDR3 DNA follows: TGTGCCAGCTCACCACGGAACTTACGCAGTGAAGCTTTCTTT. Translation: CASSPRNLRSEAFF.